This entry is about one T cell receptor (beta chain). Its antigen is currently unknown. CDR1 is LNHDA and CDR2 is SQIVND in the germline V gene (reference sequence). With 6 bases clipped from V and 0 bases from J, the junction kept 10 bases outside the gene matches. This CDR3 region has 17 residues. The data are from a study of shared clonotypes between healthy human individuals. Naive CD8 cells comprised CD45RO-negative, CCR7-positively selected cells, excluding terminally differentiated effector memory CD45RA+ cells. The table came from immunoSEQ multiplex PCR; TCRdb's copy has only in-frame clones and leaves some out. Among under 2,000,000 clones listed, approximately 94% were seen once. Study findings and constraints: Rarefaction showed sorted-subset sequencing was incomplete despite large depth.

The TCR originated in a man between 18 and 35 years old in good health. The V and J genes are TRBV19 and TRBJ1-5, with TRBD1 matching 8 bases. Sequencing was done on a sample of naive CD8+ T cells sorted from blood. CDR3 sequence reads: CASRRDRLTSSNQPQHF. CDR3 coding DNA: TGTGCCAGTAGGCGGGACAGGTTAACTAGTAGCAATCAGCCCCAGCATTTT.